The 4 T cell receptor beta chains listed next were all sequenced from one sample in a study of graft-versus-host responses after intestinal transplantation. Profiled with immunoSEQ multiplex PCR; TCRdb holds only in-frame clones, not every one. The sample comprises around 30,000 clones, roughly 87% of which are singletons, and more than 9% rests with the top ten. The source was PBMCs, collected about 460 days after intestinal transplantation. The receptors derive from a human patient who received an intestinal transplant, so some T cells may come from the graft donor.

This clone was recorded only once. CDR3 nucleotide sequence: TGTGCCAGCATTCGTCGTGGCGGTTCACCCCTCCACTTT. Translation gives CASIRRGGSPLHF. The rearrangement uses TRBV25-1 and TRBJ1-6; D is unclear. The germline V gene has CDR1 MGHDK and CDR2 SYGVNS. This CDR3 has 13 amino acids. The V end lost 7 bases, the J end lost 9 bases, and 13 bases lay between the germline ends.

This rearrangement joins TRBV6-5 to TRBJ2-3; tentatively, D is TRBD2 (6 bases). Germline V CDR1 and CDR2: MNHEY, SVGAGI. The germline V and J ends were trimmed by 8 bases and 0 bases, with 15 bases remaining between them. The CDR3 has 15 amino acids. The CDR3 loop is CASGTGGVSTDTQYF. The CDR3 bases are TGTGCCAGCGGAACGGGCGGGGTTAGCACAGATACGCAGTATTTT.

This clone was counted a single time. V usage is TRBV6-5 and J usage is TRBJ1-6; 9 bases align to TRBD1. V shed 0 bases, J shed 10 bases, and the junction held 7 bases outside the gene matches. This CDR3 has 16 amino acids. Germline assignment: CDR1 MNHEY and CDR2 SVGAGI. CDR3 sequence: CASSYSTGGTGSPLHF. The CDR3 region has the DNA TGTGCCAGCAGTTACTCGACAGGGGGGACGGGATCACCCCTCCACTTT.

The chain uses TRBV15 and TRBJ2-5; D remains ambiguous. Germline assignment: CDR1 LNHNV and CDR2 YYDKDF (reference sequence). V was shortened by 1 base and J by 3 bases, with 12 bases between the two germline ends. CDR3 length: 15 amino acids. CDR3 protein: CATSRVRVWEETQYF. CDR3 coding DNA: TGTGCCACCAGCAGAGTTAGGGTTTGGGAAGAGACCCAGTACTTC.